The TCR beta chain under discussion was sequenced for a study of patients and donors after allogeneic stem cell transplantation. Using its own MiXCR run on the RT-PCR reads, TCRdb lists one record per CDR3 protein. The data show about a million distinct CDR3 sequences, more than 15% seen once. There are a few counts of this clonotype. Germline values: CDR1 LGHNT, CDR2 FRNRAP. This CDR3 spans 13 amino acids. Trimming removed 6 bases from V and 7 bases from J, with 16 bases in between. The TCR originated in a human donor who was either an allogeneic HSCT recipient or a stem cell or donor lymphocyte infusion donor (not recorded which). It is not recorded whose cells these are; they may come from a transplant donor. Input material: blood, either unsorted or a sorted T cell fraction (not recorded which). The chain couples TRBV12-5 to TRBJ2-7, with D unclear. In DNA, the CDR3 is TGTGCTAGTGGCCTCGTTGATGGCGTGGAGCAGTACTTC. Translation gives CASGLVDGVEQYF.